This TCR beta chain derives from a study of beta chain features in type 1 diabetes. Findings and limits, study-wide: In all four CD4+ subsets, TCRB CDR3 length was significantly, moderately reduced in type 1 diabetes.

The germline V gene has CDR1 LNHDA and CDR2 SQIVND (reference sequence). Deletions cut 3 bases from V and 2 bases from J, with 12 bases between. CDR3 length: 15 residues. The entirety of the isolated RNA underwent reverse transcription, so expressed TCRB transcripts were sequenced. Some clones are missing from TCRdb's copy, which holds only in-frame ones; the method was immunoSEQ multiplex PCR. The table has about 410,000 clones, approximately 15% seen once. Regarding this clone: Its antigen is not known.

The sample was naive CD4+ T cells from blood. This clonotype was sampled from a man in his thirties or forties in good health. The chain has TRBV19 and TRBJ2-3; D perhaps matches TRBD1 (6 bases). DNA for the CDR3: TGTGCCAGTAGTATCGGACAGACAACCACAGATACGCAGTATTTT. Translating gives CASSIGQTTTDTQYF.